This T cell receptor beta chain was documented in a study of technical replicates of blood from several donors. TCRdb keeps only in-frame clones here, not all; method: immunoSEQ multiplex PCR. The sample has approximately 75,000 clones; approximately 96% are singletons. This clone has just one count. The source material was T cells isolated from PBMCs. The sequence derives from a human donor in good health.

CDR3 region: CAWSPDRGGGGQPQHF. In nucleotides, the CDR3 is TGTGCCTGGAGTCCAGACAGGGGAGGAGGAGGACAGCCCCAGCATTTT. The chain combines TRBV30 with TRBJ1-5; 8 nucleotides line up with TRBD1. V lost 2 bases, J lost 7 bases, and 13 bases stayed unmatched. The CDR3 sequence is 16 residues long. Germline CDR1 and CDR2: GTSNPN and SVGIG (reference sequence).